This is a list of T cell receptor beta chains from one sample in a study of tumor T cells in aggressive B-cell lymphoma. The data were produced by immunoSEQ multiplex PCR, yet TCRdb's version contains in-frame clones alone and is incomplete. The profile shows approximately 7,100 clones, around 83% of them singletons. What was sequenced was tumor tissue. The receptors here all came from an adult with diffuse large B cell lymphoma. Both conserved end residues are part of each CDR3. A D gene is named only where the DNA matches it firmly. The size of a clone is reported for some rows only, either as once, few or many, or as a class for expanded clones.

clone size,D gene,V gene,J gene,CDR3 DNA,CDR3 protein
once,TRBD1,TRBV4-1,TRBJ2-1,TGCGCCAGCAGCCTGGGGACAGCGAGGAGTAGTGAGCAGTTCTTC,CASSLGTARSSEQFF
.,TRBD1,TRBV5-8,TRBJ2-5,TGTGCCAGCAGCTTGGGGACAGGGGGTTCTCAAGAGACCCAGTACTTC,CASSLGTGGSQETQYF
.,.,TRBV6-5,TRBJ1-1,TGTGCCAGCAGTGGTACACGGAACACTGAAGCTTTCTTT,CASSGTRNTEAFF
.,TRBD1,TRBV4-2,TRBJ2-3,TGTGCCAGCAGCCAAGGCAGGGGGACCACAGATACGCAGTATTTT,CASSQGRGTTDTQYF
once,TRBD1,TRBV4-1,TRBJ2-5,TGCGCCAGCAGCCCTGGGACAGGGGCGGGGACCCAGTACTTC,CASSPGTGAGTQYF
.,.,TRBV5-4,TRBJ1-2,TGTGCCAGCAGCTTGCCCGGGAGACTGAACTATGGCTACACCTTC,CASSLPGRLNYGYTF
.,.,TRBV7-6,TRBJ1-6,TGTGCCAGCAGCTCAGGGATCCATTCACCCCTCCACTTT,CASSSGIHSPLHF
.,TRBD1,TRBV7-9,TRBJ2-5,TGTGCCAGCACCCCAGGGGGCAGGGCCCAGTACTTC,CASTPGGRAQYF
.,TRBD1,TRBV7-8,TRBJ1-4,TGTGCCAGCAGCACTGGACAGGGGGCCGCAACTAATGAAAAACTGTTTTTT,CASSTGQGAATNEKLFF
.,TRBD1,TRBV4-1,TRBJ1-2,TGCGCCAGCAGCCAGGCCGGGACAGGGAACTATGGCTACACCTTC,CASSQAGTGNYGYTF
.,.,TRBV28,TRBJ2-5,TGTGCCAGCAGCCGTCAAGAGACCCAGTACTTC,CASSRQETQYF
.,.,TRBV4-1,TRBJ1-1,TGCGCCAGCAGCCAAGATGGGCACCCTGGGAGCACTGAAGCTTTCTTT,CASSQDGHPGSTEAFF
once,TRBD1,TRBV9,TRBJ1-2,TGTGCCAGCAGCCCCTGGACAGGTGATAACTATGGCTACACCTTC,CASSPWTGDNYGYTF
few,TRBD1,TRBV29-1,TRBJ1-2,TGCAGCGTTGAGGGGGGACAGTTTAACTATGGCTACACCTTC,CSVEGGQFNYGYTF
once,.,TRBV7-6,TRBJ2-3,TGTGCCAGCAGCCTTAGCGGCACAGATACGCAGTATTTT,CASSLSGTDTQYF
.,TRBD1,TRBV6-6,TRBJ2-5,TGTGCCAGCAGTTACTATCCCGCAGGGGGTGGGGAGACCCAGTACTTC,CASSYYPAGGGETQYF
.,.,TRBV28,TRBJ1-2,TGTGCCAGCAGTTTTATGAACTATGGCTACACCTTC,CASSFMNYGYTF
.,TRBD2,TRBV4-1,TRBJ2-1,TGCGCCAGCAGCCAAGTCGGGGGGGGCTTTGCCTACAATGAGCAGTTCTTC,CASSQVGGGFAYNEQFF
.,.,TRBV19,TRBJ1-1,TGTGCCAGTAGTATACCGTCTAACACTGAAGCTTTCTTT,CASSIPSNTEAFF
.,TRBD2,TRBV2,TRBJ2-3,TGTGCCATCCCGCTTGAGTTAGCGGGAGCCCCCGTCGGCACGCAGTATTTT,CAIPLELAGAPVGTQYF
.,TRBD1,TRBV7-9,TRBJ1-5,TGTGCCAGCAGCGTAGGGGGCTCCAATCAGCCCCAGCATTTT,CASSVGGSNQPQHF
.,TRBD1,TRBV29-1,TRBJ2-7,TGCAGCGTCGGGACAGGGGGAAGCTTCACCTCCTACGAGCAGTACTTC,CSVGTGGSFTSYEQYF
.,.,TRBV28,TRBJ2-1,TGTGCCAGCAGTTTTGGGGGCAGCTACTCCTACAATGAGCAGTTCTTC,CASSFGGSYSYNEQFF
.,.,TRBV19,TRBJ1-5,TGTTCCAGTAGTACGAGAACAGGGAGCCATCAGCCCCAGCATTTT,CSSSTRTGSHQPQHF
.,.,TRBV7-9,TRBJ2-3,TGTGCCAGCAGCGTCGGACTTGGCACAGATACGCAGTATTTT,CASSVGLGTDTQYF
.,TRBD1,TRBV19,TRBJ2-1,TGTGCCAGTAGTGACAGGGGCTGGGATGAGCAGTTCTTC,CASSDRGWDEQFF
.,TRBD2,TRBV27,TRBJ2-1,TGTGCCAGCAGCTGGACTAGCGGGAACAATGAGCAGTTCTTC,CASSWTSGNNEQFF
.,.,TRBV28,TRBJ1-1,TGTGCCAGCAGACGAACAGGGTACACTGAAGCTTTCTTT,CASRRTGYTEAFF
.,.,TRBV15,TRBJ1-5,TGTGCCACCAGCAGAGTAGCGGGGGGCGGGCAGCCCCAGCATTTT,CATSRVAGGGQPQHF
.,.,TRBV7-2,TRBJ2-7,TGTGCCAGCAGCTTACACGACTCTCGCTACGAGCAGTACTTC,CASSLHDSRYEQYF
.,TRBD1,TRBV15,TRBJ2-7,TGTGCCACGGGGATGGGACAGGGTTACGAGCAGTACTTC,CATGMGQGYEQYF
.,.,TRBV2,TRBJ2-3,TGTGCCAGCAGTGAAAGTAGACTAGGGGATATGGATACGCAGTATTTT,CASSESRLGDMDTQYF
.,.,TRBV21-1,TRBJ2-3,TGTGCCAGCAGCCCGCGGACTAGCGGGGATAGCACAGATACGCAGTATTTT,CASSPRTSGDSTDTQYF
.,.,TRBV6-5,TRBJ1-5,TGTGCCAGCAGTTATAGGGAGGAGAGCAATCAGCCCCAGCATTTT,CASSYREESNQPQHF
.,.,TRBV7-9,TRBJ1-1,TGTGCCAGCAGCTTACTCAGGGGAACCACTGAAGCTTTCTTT,CASSLLRGTTEAFF
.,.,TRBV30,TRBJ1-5,TGTGCCTGGAGTGAGTACCCAGGGAGCAATCAGCCCCAGCATTTT,CAWSEYPGSNQPQHF
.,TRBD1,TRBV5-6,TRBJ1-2,TGTGCCAGCAGCTGGGGGCGACAGGGGGCTGATGGCTACACCTTC,CASSWGRQGADGYTF
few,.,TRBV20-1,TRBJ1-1,TGCAGTGCTACCCAGGACACTGAAGCTTTCTTT,CSATQDTEAFF
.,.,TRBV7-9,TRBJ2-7,TGTGCCAGCAGCTTAGGTGCGGGCTTGGACGAGCAGTACTTC,CASSLGAGLDEQYF
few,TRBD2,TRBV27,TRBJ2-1,TGTGCCAGCAGTTTAAGACTAGCGGGAACCGATGAGCAGTTCTTC,CASSLRLAGTDEQFF
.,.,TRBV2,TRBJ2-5,TGTGCCAGCAGACCCGCGCGGGAGACCCAGTACTTC,CASRPARETQYF
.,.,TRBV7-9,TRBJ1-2,TGTGCCAGCAGCTCAACCCTGACATGGAACACCTTC,CASSSTLTWNTF
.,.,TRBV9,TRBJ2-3,TGTGCCAGCGCGCAGACAGCCGTATTCACAGATACGCAGTATTTT,CASAQTAVFTDTQYF
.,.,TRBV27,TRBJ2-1,TGTGCCAGCAGTTTATCGAGTGGTGAGCAGTTCTTC,CASSLSSGEQFF
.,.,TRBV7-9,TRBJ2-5,TGTGCCAGCAGCGTCACCGGGACAATTGAGACCCAGTACTTC,CASSVTGTIETQYF
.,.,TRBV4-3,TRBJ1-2,TGCGCCAGCAGCCAAGATCCGTCTTCCCCCTATGGCTACACCTTC,CASSQDPSSPYGYTF
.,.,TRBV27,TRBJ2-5,TGTGCCAGCAACGACCAGAGACATCAAGAGACCCAGTACTTC,CASNDQRHQETQYF
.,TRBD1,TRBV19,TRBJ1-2,TGTGCCAGTAGTGGGACAGGGGGCGCGGTGAACTATGGCTACACCTTC,CASSGTGGAVNYGYTF
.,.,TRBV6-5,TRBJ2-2,TGTGCCAGCAGTTACTCGGGAGTTAATCCGGCCGGGGAGCTGTTTTTT,CASSYSGVNPAGELFF
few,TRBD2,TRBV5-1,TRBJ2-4,TGCGCCAGCAGCTTGCCCCTAGCGGGAGGGATAGCCAAAAACATTCAGTACTTC,CASSLPLAGGIAKNIQYF
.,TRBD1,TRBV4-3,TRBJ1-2,TGCGCCAGCAGCCAAGGGGACAGGGGATATGGCTACACCTTC,CASSQGDRGYGYTF
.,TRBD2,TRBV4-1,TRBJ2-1,TGCGCCAGCAGCCAAGAGGGGGGACTAGCGGGGGGAAATGAGCAGTTCTTC,CASSQEGGLAGGNEQFF
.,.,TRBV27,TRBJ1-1,TGTGCCAGCAGTTTGTCCGGAGGGATCCACACTGAAGCTTTCTTT,CASSLSGGIHTEAFF
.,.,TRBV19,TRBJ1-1,TGTGCCAGTATGAGGGAACCTGAAGCTTTCTTT,CASMREPEAFF
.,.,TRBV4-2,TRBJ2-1,TGTGCCAGCAGCCAAGTACTAGCAAAAGAGCAGTTCTTC,CASSQVLAKEQFF